A single T cell receptor beta chain is shown here with its context. This CDR3 contains 13 residues. Trimming left V 6 bases short and J 7 bases short, with 13 bases between. Germline-derived CDR1 and CDR2 are ENHRY and SYGVKD. The record originates from a study of OX40 agonist ivuxolimab in advanced cancers. The table came from immunoSEQ multiplex PCR; TCRdb's copy has only in-frame clones and leaves some out. Here the sample spans 80,000 to 100,000 clones, roughly nine tenths being singletons. The rearrangement joins TRBV10-3 to TRBJ1-3, with a tentative D call TRBD1 (6 bases). The starting material was CD4+ or CD8+ T cells sorted from blood, obtained in a trial of the OX40 agonist ivuxolimab. This sequence originates from an adult with an advanced solid tumor such as melanoma, head and neck, liver or kidney cancer. Written as DNA, the CDR3 is TGTGCCATCAGACAGGGAGGGGAGAACACCATATATTTT. Translated: CAIRQGGENTIYF.